This T cell receptor beta chain is drawn from a study of identifying expanded T cells in peripheral blood. Study results and caveats: Across healthy donors, higher total template counts meant significantly greater approximately two-week count variance. Roughly 1.1 clones differed between technical replicates, versus around 15 and 19 over time.

Here immunoSEQ multiplex PCR was the method, and the copy in TCRdb shows in-frame clones only, minus some. The sample holds 65,000 to 95,000 clones, about 87% seen once. Healthy donors had no documented immune events, such as infections, while sampled. Concerning this clone itself: The antigen is not known.

Germline V gene lookup returns CDR1 LGHNA and CDR2 YNFKEQ. Trimming left V 0 bases short and J 1 base short, with 19 bases between. The CDR3 contains 19 residues. This TCR derives from a person aged 18 to 75 in good health. The chain joins TRBV4-2 to TRBJ1-3; the D gene is possibly TRBD1 (5 bases). Sequenced sample: blood. CDR3 residues: CASSQDRVRQGPSGNTIYF. CDR3 nucleotides: TGTGCCAGCAGCCAAGATCGAGTCCGGCAGGGCCCATCTGGAAACACCATATATTTT.